Shown below are 27 T cell receptor beta chains from a single sample sequenced in a study of T cells in Graves' hyperthyroidism and ophthalmopathy. Researchers amplified the TCR beta CDR3 regions from RNA transcripts. The primer set for the first-round RT-PCR of the TCR CDR3 was HTBI. A single record per CDR3 protein comes from TCRdb applying MiXCR to the multiplex PCR reads. The sample carries 350,000 to 400,000 distinct CDR3 sequences, 15% recorded once. The sample consisted of blood. Every receptor here comes from a woman in her thirties with Graves' hyperthyroidism.

This clonotype was detected a few times. V is TRBV11-2 and J is TRBJ2-1; D ambiguous. This CDR3 is built from 15 residues. Germline CDR1 is SGHAT and CDR2 is FQNNGV. V lost 3 bases and J lost 5, with 14 bases in between. The CDR3, as DNA: TGTGCCAGCAGCTTTATGTTGAACAGAGACAATGAGCAGTTCTTC. Amino acid sequence: CASSFMLNRDNEQFF. Filled out from reference TRBV11-2 and TRBJ2-1, the complete variable domain reads EAGVAQSPRYKIIEKRQSVAFWCNPISGHATLYWYQQILGQGPKLLIQFQNNGVVDDSQLPKDRFSAERLKGVDSTLKIQPAKLEDSAVYLCASSFMLNRDNEQFFGPGTRLTVL.

This clonotype was detected a few times. A much larger clone is a single base away; this may be a read error. The rearrangement links TRBV3-1 to TRBJ2-5, with D unclear. With 0 bases removed from V and 5 bases from J, the gap between germline ends came to 4 bases. Germline assignment: CDR1 LGHDT and CDR2 YNNKEL (reference sequence). This CDR3 spans 12 amino acids. CDR3 amino acids: CASSQEWETQYF. In DNA form, the CDR3 reads TGTGCCAGCAGCCAAGAGTGGGAGACCCAGTACTTC.

In DNA form, the CDR3 reads TGTGCCAGCAGCCGAGATTGGCTAGCCGGGGAGCTGTTTTTT. Residues: CASSRDWLAGELFF. The chain couples TRBV5-4 to TRBJ2-2, with no clear D. Trimming pared 4 bases from V and 6 bases from J, leaving 13 bases between. Per the germline V gene, CDR1 is SGHNT and CDR2 is YYREEE (reference sequence). This CDR3 is 14 amino acids long.

This clonotype was seen at least ten times. The J gene is TRBJ1-5, the V gene TRBV10-3, with D possibly matching TRBD1 (5 bases). The CDR3 covers 13 residues. Trimming took off 5 bases at V and 0 bases at J, with 5 bases between the two ends. Looked up from germline, CDR1 is ENHRY and CDR2 is SYGVKD. This chain's CDR3 is CAISQGSNQPQHF. CDR3 DNA: TGTGCCATCAGTCAGGGTAGCAATCAGCCCCAGCATTTT.

The chain recombines TRBV6-1 with TRBJ2-7, with D perhaps TRBD1 (5 bases). CDR3 length: 16 amino acids. The ends were cut back, 4 bases at V and 0 bases at J, with 16 bases in the middle. Germline values: CDR1 MNHNS, CDR2 SASEGT. This CDR3 reads CASSVASGPSSYEQYF. CDR3 nucleotide sequence: TGTGCCAGCAGTGTGGCTTCAGGGCCGAGCTCCTACGAGCAGTACTTC.

This chain uses TRBV12-5 with TRBJ1-1; D not certain. The CDR3 totals 9 residues. Trimming shortened V by 7 bases and J by 11 bases, and 8 bases separated the two germline ends. The germline V gene has CDR1 LGHNT and CDR2 FRNRAP. CDR3 sequence (DNA): TGTGCTAGTGACACGGGGGCTTTCTTT. Translating it yields CASDTGAFF.

This clonotype was counted ten times or more. The chain couples TRBV6-6 to TRBJ1-1; D is unclear. In germline, CDR1 is MNHNY, CDR2 SVGAGI (reference sequence). The CDR3 runs to 12 residues. V was cut by 0 bases and J by 7 bases, with 6 bases left in between. The CDR3 sequence is CASSYSRGEAFF. The CDR3 bases are TGTGCCAGCAGTTACTCCCGGGGTGAAGCTTTCTTT.

This clonotype was seen repeatedly, ten times or more. The DNA for the CDR3 is TGTGCCAGCAGCCTCGGCCCGGGAAGCTCCTACAATGAGCAGTTCTTC. It codes for CASSLGPGSSYNEQFF. J is TRBJ2-1 and V is TRBV7-6; maybe TRBD2 (5 bases). CDR3 size: 16 residues. From germline, CDR1 is SGHVS and CDR2 FNYEAQ. V was pared by 5 bases and J by 0 bases, with 14 bases between.

This clonotype was detected ten times or more. The V and J genes are TRBV5-1 and TRBJ2-1, with D perhaps matching TRBD1 or TRBD2 (5 bases each). V lost 4 bases to trimming and J lost 0 bases, with 20 bases between them. The CDR3 sequence is 18 residues long. Looked up from germline, CDR1 is SGHRS and CDR2 is YFSETQ. CDR3 in DNA: TGCGCCAGCAGCCTCCCCCGCCTTTCGGGGCTCTCCTACAATGAGCAGTTCTTC. Translation gives CASSLPRLSGLSYNEQFF.

This clonotype has just a few counts. The chain recombines TRBV6-1 with TRBJ1-2, with unresolved D. Germline CDR1 is MNHNS and CDR2 is SASEGT. The CDR3 spans 13 residues. Trimming took off 2 bases at V and 3 bases at J, with 7 bases between the two ends. CDR3 sequence: CASSEQHDYGYTF. The CDR3 DNA reads as TGTGCCAGCAGTGAACAGCACGACTATGGCTACACCTTC.

This clonotype was seen many times. The J gene is TRBJ1-4, the V gene TRBV6-1, with unresolved D. Trimming pared 1 base from V and 7 bases from J, leaving 10 bases between. Germline assignment: CDR1 MNHNS and CDR2 SASEGT. CDR3 length equals 14 residues. This chain's CDR3 is CASSEGGLVEKLFF. DNA for the CDR3: TGTGCCAGCAGTGAAGGTGGTCTCGTTGAAAAACTGTTTTTT.

The DNA for the CDR3 is TGCGCCAGCAGCCTAGTTACTTCGAACACCGGGGAGCTGTTTTTT. Encoded protein: CASSLVTSNTGELFF. V usage is TRBV5-1 and J usage is TRBJ2-2; D not certain. Trimming left V 4 bases short and J 0 bases short, with 10 bases between. Germline CDR1 reads SGHRS; CDR2 reads YFSETQ. The CDR3 is 15 residues long.

V is TRBV12-5 and J is TRBJ2-1; D is uncertain. The CDR3 sequence is 13 residues long. Germline V lookup: CDR1 LGHNT, CDR2 FRNRAP. V was cut by 3 bases and J by 7 bases, with 10 bases left in between. DNA of the CDR3: TGTGCTAGTGGTTTCCATCTGAGGAATGAGCAGTTCTTC. Residues: CASGFHLRNEQFF.

CDR3 nucleotides: TGCAGCTCTCTAACTTCCACCTACGAGCAGTACTTC. Its translation: CSSLTSTYEQYF. The rearrangement joins TRBV29-1 to TRBJ2-7, with D hard to call. V lost 8 bases and J 2 bases, leaving 13 bases between the germline ends. CDR1 SQVTM and CDR2 ANQGSEA come from the germline V gene. The CDR3 is 12 residues long.

The chain joins TRBV28 to TRBJ1-1, with TRBD1 as a possible D gene (6 bases). Trimming removed 3 bases at V and 4 bases at J, with 15 bases between. This CDR3 has 15 residues. Germline CDR1 is MDHEN and CDR2 is SYDVKM. This CDR3 is CASSFQTGFGTEAFF. The DNA for the CDR3 is TGTGCCAGCAGTTTTCAAACAGGGTTCGGCACTGAAGCTTTCTTT.

The chain uses TRBV24-1 and TRBJ2-1; TRBD1 matches at 10 bases. The CDR3 has 15 amino acids. J gave up 5 bases and V 5 bases, and 5 bases lay outside the gene matches. Germline loops: CDR1 KGHDR, CDR2 SFDVKD. The CDR3 protein is CATSGPGTGDNEQFF. The CDR3, as DNA: TGTGCCACCAGTGGACCCGGGACAGGGGACAATGAGCAGTTCTTC.

The V and J genes are TRBV15 and TRBJ2-3, with D tentatively TRBD2 (6 bases). The CDR3 runs to 17 residues. Germline CDR1 and CDR2: LNHNV and YYDKDF (reference sequence). V dropped 2 bases and J dropped 1 base, with 16 bases sitting between them. The CDR3 DNA is TGTGCCACCAGCAGATCACCGGTTGGGGAGGGCACAGATACGCAGTATTTT. This translates into CATSRSPVGEGTDTQYF. The full variable domain, rest sourced from reference TRBV15 and TRBJ2-3, is DAMVIQNPRYQVTQFGKPVTLSCSQTLNHNVMYWYQQKSSQAPKLLFHYYDKDFNNEADTPDNFQSRRPNTSFCFLDIRSPGLGDTAMYLCATSRSPVGEGTDTQYFGPGTRLTVL.

This chain links TRBV7-9 with TRBJ2-3; 10 bases line up with TRBD1. The ends lost 3 bases at V and 4 bases at J; junction bases unmatched: 7. This CDR3 has 16 residues. CDR1 and CDR2 (germline): SEHNR, FQNEAQ (reference sequence). The CDR3 loop reads CASSLGQGREADTQYF. The DNA for the CDR3 is TGTGCCAGCAGCTTGGGACAGGGGCGGGAGGCAGATACGCAGTATTTT. Looking up the rest from reference TRBV7-9 and TRBJ2-3 gives the full variable domain: DTGVSQNPRHKITKRGQNVTFRCDPISEHNRLYWYRQTLGQGPEFLTYFQNEAQLEKSRLLSDRFSAERPKGSFSTLEIQRTEQGDSAMYLCASSLGQGREADTQYFGPGTRLTVL.

This clonotype has only a few counts. The chain is built from TRBV2 and TRBJ2-1; 10 bases fit TRBD2. The V segment lost 2 bases and the J segment 13 bases; nucleotides outside the gene matches: 8. CDR1 and CDR2 from the germline V gene are SNHLY and FYNNEI. This CDR3 is built from 14 residues. DNA for the CDR3: TGTGCCAGCAGTGAAAACCAGTCTAGCGGGAGTCAGTTCTTC. It encodes CASSENQSSGSQFF.

This clonotype was counted between two and nine times. The chain carries TRBV4-2 and TRBJ2-5; D might be TRBD2 (7 bases). Germline V gene lookup returns CDR1 LGHNA and CDR2 YNFKEQ. Trimming removed 5 bases at V and 4 bases at J, with 23 bases between. The CDR3 spans 17 residues. The CDR3 region is CASSGGLEGGGRETQYF. The DNA of the CDR3 is TGTGCCAGCAGCGGAGGACTGGAGGGAGGGGGGCGAGAGACCCAGTACTTC.

The table lists this clonotype with a few counts. The V and J genes are TRBV5-1 and TRBJ2-1, with D tentatively TRBD1 (5 bases). The germline V gene has CDR1 SGHRS and CDR2 YFSETQ. The V end lost 7 bases, the J end lost 9 bases, and 14 bases lay between the germline ends. This CDR3 region has 12 residues. The CDR3 coding sequence is TGCGCCAGCGGTGCAGGGTCCAGTGAGCAGTTCTTC. It specifies CASGAGSSEQFF.

The gene calls are TRBV24-1 and TRBJ2-1; 15 positions agree with TRBD2. V gave up 0 bases and J gave up 1 base; unmatched junction bases: 12. Germline CDR1 and CDR2: KGHDR and SFDVKD. The CDR3 extends over 22 amino acids. The CDR3 DNA sequence: TGTGCCACCAGTGATTTGGACAGGGTGCGGACTAGCGGGAGGGAGTCCTACAATGAGCAGTTCTTC. This gives the protein CATSDLDRVRTSGRESYNEQFF.

The chain joins TRBV28 to TRBJ2-7; D is unclear. The CDR3 totals 11 residues. Trimming shortened V by 4 bases and J by 6 bases, and 7 bases separated the two germline ends. CDR1 and CDR2 (germline): MDHEN, SYDVKM. DNA of the CDR3: TGTGCCAGCAGTTATAAGCGCGAGCAGTACTTC. Translating it yields CASSYKREQYF.

This clonotype was picked up many times. This rearrangement joins TRBV5-1 to TRBJ2-7; D ambiguous. Deletions cut 0 bases from V and 4 bases from J, with 11 bases between. The CDR3 covers 14 residues. CDR1 and CDR2 (germline): SGHRS, YFSETQ. The CDR3, as DNA: TGCGCCAGCAGCTTGGGTCGGTTTTCTTACGAGCAGTACTTC. The encoded protein is CASSLGRFSYEQYF.

This clonotype was detected only a few times. The V call is TRBV5-1, the J call TRBJ2-5, with 16 bases lining up with TRBD2. The V gene's germline CDR1 is SGHRS and CDR2 YFSETQ. V dropped 3 bases and J dropped 5; count of bases not matched to a gene: 7. CDR3 size: 17 residues. The CDR3 bases are TGCGCCAGCAGCTCGGGACTAGCGGGAGGGCCTGGGGAGACCCAGTACTTC. Translation: CASSSGLAGGPGETQYF.

At least ten counts were recorded for this clonotype. The V call is TRBV30, the J call TRBJ1-5; D is unresolved. The germline gives CDR1 GTSNPN, CDR2 SVGIG (reference sequence). The V gene lost 1 base and the J gene lost 5 bases, with 9 bases spanning the gap. The CDR3 contains 13 residues. The CDR3 spells CAWSAGPDQPQHF. CDR3 nucleotides: TGTGCCTGGAGTGCGGGCCCTGATCAGCCCCAGCATTTT.

The chain is built from TRBV20-1 and TRBJ2-5; 8 bases fit TRBD2. Germline V gene lookup returns CDR1 DFQATT and CDR2 SNEGSKA (reference sequence). The CDR3 is made up of 16 amino acids. The J segment lost 4 bases and the V segment lost 3 bases, leaving 13 bases of the junction unmatched. The CDR3 region has the DNA TGCAGTGCTAGCGTAGGGTCCAGCGGGAGTTCAGAGACCCAGTACTTC. Encoded protein: CSASVGSSGSSETQYF.